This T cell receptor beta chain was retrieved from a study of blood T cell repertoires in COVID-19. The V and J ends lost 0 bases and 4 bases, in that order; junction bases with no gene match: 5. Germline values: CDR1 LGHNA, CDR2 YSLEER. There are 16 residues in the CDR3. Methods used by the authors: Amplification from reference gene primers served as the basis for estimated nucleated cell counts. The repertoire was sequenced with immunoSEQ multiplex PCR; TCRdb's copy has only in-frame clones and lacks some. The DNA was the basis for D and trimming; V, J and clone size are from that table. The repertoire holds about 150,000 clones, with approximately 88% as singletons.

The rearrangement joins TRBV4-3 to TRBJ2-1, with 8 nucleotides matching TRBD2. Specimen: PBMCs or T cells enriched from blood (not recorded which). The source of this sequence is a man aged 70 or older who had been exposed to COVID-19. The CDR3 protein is CASSQDPASGYNEQFF. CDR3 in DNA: TGCGCCAGCAGCCAAGATCCCGCTAGCGGGTACAATGAGCAGTTCTTC.